These T cell receptor beta chains were read from a single sample in a study of cytotoxic CD8 clonotypes in ibrutinib-treated CLL. Profiled with immunoSEQ multiplex PCR; TCRdb holds only in-frame clones, not every one. Here the sample spans some 150,000 clones, roughly 80% being singletons. Sample: PBMCs, taken after 12 months of ibrutinib treatment. These receptors were obtained from a human donor with chronic lymphocytic leukemia. Each CDR3 is given with its conserved first and last residue. A D gene is named only where the DNA matches it firmly. Size values are once, few and many counts, or a class for expanded clones, and some rows have none.

D gene	CDR3 length	V gene	clone size	J gene	CDR3 protein	CDR3 DNA
NA	14	TRBV7-2	few	TRBJ1-4	CASSPGRSREKLFF	TGTGCCAGCAGCCCAGGTAGATCACGTGAAAAACTGTTTTTT
TRBD2	19	TRBV7-2	NA	TRBJ2-5	CASKRKGLAGGGPGETQYF	TGTGCCAGCAAGAGGAAGGGACTAGCGGGAGGAGGACCTGGAGAGACCCAGTACTTC
NA	15	TRBV18	NA	TRBJ1-5	CASSPPEVDVQPQHF	TGTGCCAGCTCACCACCGGAAGTTGATGTTCAGCCCCAGCATTTT
NA	15	TRBV11-3	NA	TRBJ1-1	CASSLSGGQYTEAFF	TGTGCCAGCAGCCTTAGTGGGGGCCAATACACTGAAGCTTTCTTT
NA	14	TRBV15	NA	TRBJ2-1	CATSRDRSIDEQFF	TGTGCCACCAGCAGAGATAGGTCGATCGATGAGCAGTTCTTC
NA	17	TRBV18	NA	TRBJ2-7	CASSPLPPSRLSYEQYF	TGTGCCAGCTCACCACTACCTCCCAGCAGGTTATCCTACGAGCAGTACTTC
NA	15	TRBV19	NA	TRBJ2-7	CASSILAGRAYEQYF	TGTGCCAGTAGTATATTGGCAGGGAGAGCCTACGAGCAGTACTTC
TRBD1	15	TRBV6-1	NA	TRBJ1-6	CASSEAGQGNSPLHF	TGTGCCAGCAGTGAAGCGGGACAGGGTAATTCACCCCTCCACTTT
NA	13	TRBV15	NA	TRBJ2-3	CATAFGATDTQYF	TGTGCCACCGCCTTTGGGGCGACAGATACGCAGTATTTT
NA	13	TRBV11-3	NA	TRBJ2-3	CASSLNRFDTQYF	TGTGCCAGCAGTTTAAACAGGTTTGATACGCAGTATTTT
NA	17	TRBV14	many	TRBJ1-6	CASSPWGPSSYNSPLHF	TGTGCCAGCAGCCCGTGGGGACCAAGCTCCTATAATTCACCCCTCCACTTT
TRBD1	17	TRBV27	few	TRBJ2-5	CASSPRGRTGGQETQYF	TGTGCCAGCAGTCCTAGGGGAAGAACAGGGGGCCAAGAGACCCAGTACTTC
NA	16	TRBV5-1	few	TRBJ2-2	CASSLQGGSRTGELFF	TGCGCCAGCAGCTTGCAAGGAGGTTCGCGAACCGGGGAGCTGTTTTTT
NA	16	TRBV5-4	few	TRBJ1-6	CASSPRGGSLNSPLHF	TGTGCCAGCAGCCCCCGGGGGGGTAGCCTTAATTCACCCCTCCACTTT
NA	16	TRBV7-9	NA	TRBJ2-4	CASSPKQKLAKNIQYF	TGTGCCAGCAGCCCAAAACAGAAACTAGCCAAAAACATTCAGTACTTC
NA	13	TRBV7-6	once	TRBJ2-7	CASSLERSYEQYF	TGTGCCAGCAGCTTAGAACGGTCCTACGAGCAGTACTTC
NA	15	TRBV4-1	NA	TRBJ1-1	CASSQVAAGSAEAFF	TGCGCCAGCAGCCAAGTAGCGGCGGGTTCGGCTGAAGCTTTCTTT
NA	15	TRBV6-5	NA	TRBJ1-3	CASSYNRRHGNTIYF	TGTGCCAGCAGTTACAACAGGCGGCATGGAAACACCATATATTTT
NA	13	TRBV15	NA	TRBJ2-5	CATSRQGTETQYF	TGTGCCACCAGCAGACAGGGGACAGAGACCCAGTACTTC
NA	14	TRBV9	NA	TRBJ1-5	CASSATVANQPQHF	TGTGCCAGCAGCGCGACGGTCGCCAATCAGCCCCAGCATTTT
NA	15	TRBV9	NA	TRBJ2-1	CASSVGRVLESEQFF	TGTGCCAGCAGCGTAGGGAGGGTGTTGGAGTCTGAGCAGTTCTTC